These 20 T cell receptor beta chains share one sample of origin, sequenced in a study of T cell responses to AZD1222 COVID-19 vaccine. Assay used: immunoSEQ multiplex PCR; TCRdb lists only in-frame clones, some missing. This sample has 130,000 to 150,000 clones, with nearly 90% found just once. The input for sequencing was peripheral blood, taken 28 days after the second dose of the MenACWY control vaccine. The receptors come from an adult who received the MenACWY meningococcal vaccine as a control.

This clone has only one observation. The rearrangement joins TRBV7-2 to TRBJ1-4; 7 nucleotides line up with TRBD1. The CDR3 extends over 15 amino acids. The trim removed 1 base at V and 5 bases at J, leaving 4 bases unmatched. Germline V CDR1 and CDR2: SGHTA, FQGNSA. The CDR3 DNA reads as TGTGCCAGCAGCTTAGGGGGGACAGAGAATGAAAAACTGTTTTTT. Encoded protein: CASSLGGTENEKLFF.

The CDR3 coding sequence is TGTGCCAGCAGTGATATACGGGACAGAGTTAATCAGCCCCAGCATTTT. Residues: CASSDIRDRVNQPQHF. The genes are TRBV2 and TRBJ1-5; 7 bases are a match to TRBD1. Germline V lookup: CDR1 SNHLY, CDR2 FYNNEI. There are 16 residues in the CDR3. With V trimmed by 3 bases and J by 4 bases, 9 bases remained unmatched.

The chain joins TRBV27 to TRBJ1-6, with unresolved D. Germline V CDR1 and CDR2: MNHEY, SMNVEV (reference sequence). V was trimmed by 4 bases and J by 7 bases, leaving 11 bases between them. The CDR3 sequence is 14 residues long. The CDR3 loop reads CASSYWLENSPLHF. CDR3 sequence (DNA): TGTGCCAGCAGTTACTGGCTGGAGAATTCACCCCTCCACTTT.

The chain recombines TRBV6-5 with TRBJ2-7; maybe TRBD1 (5 bases). The V end was cut by 6 bases, the J end by 1 base, with 13 bases between. This CDR3 has 14 amino acids. Germline CDR1 MNHEY, CDR2 SVGAGI. The CDR3 region has the DNA TGTGCCAGCAGGCGCGACAGCGATTCCTACGAGCAGTACTTC. This encodes CASRRDSDSYEQYF.

The rearrangement uses TRBV28 and TRBJ1-5; no firm D call. The CDR3 is 13 amino acids. Between the trimmed V and J ends, which lost 3 bases and 6 bases, there was a span of 9 bases. CDR1 and CDR2 (germline): MDHEN, SYDVKM. CDR3 loop: CASSLEGPQPQHF. The DNA for the CDR3 is TGTGCCAGCAGTTTGGAAGGGCCTCAGCCCCAGCATTTT.

This CDR3 is CASSPSQGPNSPLHF. The CDR3 DNA sequence: TGCGCCAGCAGCCCGTCGCAGGGGCCGAATTCACCCCTCCACTTT. The V and J genes are TRBV5-1 and TRBJ1-6; maybe TRBD1 (6 bases). The CDR3 sequence is 15 residues long. Germline V gene data show CDR1 as SGHRS and CDR2 as YFSETQ. The V end was cut by 4 bases, the J end by 7 bases, with 15 bases between.

V usage is TRBV4-3 and J usage is TRBJ1-1; 8 nucleotides align to TRBD1. V lost 4 bases and J lost 4; bases outside the gene matches: 8. The CDR3 covers 15 residues. From germline, CDR1 is LGHNA and CDR2 YSLEER. The CDR3: CASSPGQGMSTEAFF. In DNA form, the CDR3 reads TGCGCCAGCAGCCCTGGACAGGGAATGAGCACTGAAGCTTTCTTT.

The CDR3 region is CASSLDNLSGNTIYF. The CDR3 DNA is TGTGCCAGCAGTTTAGACAACCTCTCTGGAAACACCATATATTTT. This sequence joins TRBV27 and TRBJ1-3; the D is unclear. Germline V gene lookup returns CDR1 MNHEY and CDR2 SMNVEV (reference sequence). The CDR3 is 15 amino acids. The V end lost 2 bases, the J end lost 0 bases, and 8 bases lay between the germline ends.

This sequence joins TRBV19 and TRBJ1-6, with 8 bases aligning to TRBD1. The J segment lost 9 bases and the V segment lost 8 bases, leaving 9 bases of the junction unmatched. CDR1 and CDR2 (germline): LNHDA, SQIVND (reference sequence). The CDR3 consists of 14 residues. CDR3 sequence: CASWSTGEGSPLHF. Here the CDR3 DNA reads TGTGCCAGTTGGTCGACAGGGGAGGGTTCACCCCTCCACTTT.

The chain uses TRBV2 and TRBJ1-1; possibly TRBD1 for D (5 bases). There are 15 residues in the CDR3. The germline V and J ends were trimmed by 4 bases and 6 bases, with 18 bases remaining between them. From germline, CDR1 is SNHLY and CDR2 FYNNEI. CDR3 in DNA: TGTGCCAGCAGTGTCTTCGGGGTCGGGGGGTCTGAAGCTTTCTTT. Its protein product is CASSVFGVGGSEAFF.

The chain is built from TRBV28 and TRBJ2-1; perhaps TRBD2 as D (5 bases). Deletions cut 6 bases from V and 8 bases from J, with 23 bases between. CDR1 and CDR2 from the germline V gene are MDHEN and SYDVKM. This CDR3 comprises 16 residues. Written as DNA, the CDR3 is TGTGCCAGCAGCCCCGCGGGCAGTAGCGCCTTGGATGAGCAGTTCTTC. This gives the protein CASSPAGSSALDEQFF.

The chain uses TRBV2 and TRBJ1-2; D call uncertain. The CDR3 has 13 amino acids. From germline, CDR1 is SNHLY and CDR2 FYNNEI. Trimming removed 2 bases from V and 2 bases from J, with 6 bases in between. CDR3 coding DNA: TGTGCCAGCAGTGAAAACAGAAACTATGGCTACACCTTC. Its translation is CASSENRNYGYTF.

This chain joins TRBV30 and TRBJ1-4, with 7 positions matching TRBD1. CDR1 is GTSNPN, CDR2 SVGIG, per germline (reference sequence). The J segment lost 4 bases and the V segment lost 0 bases, leaving 2 bases of the junction unmatched. The CDR3 loop spans 14 amino acids. The CDR3 sequence is CAWSVGDSNEKLFF. CDR3 DNA: TGTGCCTGGAGTGTAGGGGACAGTAATGAAAAACTGTTTTTT. Full variable domain (outside the CDR3, taken from reference TRBV30 and TRBJ1-4): SQTIHQWPATLVQPVGSPLSLECTVEGTSNPNLYWYRQAAGRGLQLLFYSVGIGQISSEVPQNLSASRPQDRQFILSSKKLLLSDSGFYLCAWSVGDSNEKLFFGSGTQLSVL.

Written as DNA, the CDR3 is TGTGCCAGCAGTGAAGCGCGGACTCCTCAGAACACTGAAGCTTTCTTT. Translation: CASSEARTPQNTEAFF. This chain links TRBV2 with TRBJ1-1; D is ambiguous. V gave up 0 bases and J gave up 1 base, with 12 bases separating them. The CDR3 runs 16 residues. The germline V gene encodes CDR1 SNHLY and CDR2 FYNNEI.

The gene calls are TRBV2 and TRBJ1-5; possible D gene TRBD1, 5 bases. In germline, CDR1 is SNHLY, CDR2 FYNNEI. With 7 bases removed from V and 9 bases from J, the gap between germline ends came to 19 bases. This CDR3 is 14 amino acids long. CDR3 amino acids: CASMTGTTNAPQHF. CDR3 DNA sequence: TGTGCCAGCATGACCGGGACGACCAATGCGCCCCAGCATTTT.

This chain connects TRBV28 to TRBJ2-7; 7 bases align to TRBD1. CDR3 length: 17 amino acids. Trimming took 3 bases from V and 0 from J; bases not matched to a gene: 11. The V gene's germline CDR1 is MDHEN and CDR2 SYDVKM. The CDR3 is CASSLTRDSDSSYEQYF. The CDR3 nucleotides read TGTGCCAGCAGTTTGACCCGGGACAGCGATAGCTCCTACGAGCAGTACTTC. The variable domain in full, completed from reference TRBV28 and TRBJ2-7, reads DVKVTQSSRYLVKRTGEKVFLECVQDMDHENMFWYRQDPGLGLRLIYFSYDVKMKEKGDIPEGYSVSREKKERFSLILESASTNQTSMYLCASSLTRDSDSSYEQYFGPGTRLTVT.

The chain employs TRBV27 and TRBJ1-1; 8 bases agree with TRBD1. The CDR3 sequence is 12 residues long. Germline V gene data show CDR1 as MNHEY and CDR2 as SMNVEV (reference sequence). With V trimmed by 4 bases and J by 9 bases, 4 bases remained unmatched. Here the CDR3 reads CASSWSGGQAFF. DNA for the CDR3: TGTGCCAGCAGTTGGTCAGGGGGCCAAGCTTTCTTT.

This clone was counted once. V is TRBV3-1 (or the pseudogene TRBV3-2) and J is TRBJ2-3; D perhaps matches TRBD2 (6 bases). V was cut by 4 bases and J by 2 bases, with 13 bases left in between. Looked up from germline, CDR1 is LGHDT and CDR2 is YNNKEL (reference sequence). This CDR3 is 15 amino acids long. CDR3 protein: CASSLGTDYTDTQYF. DNA for the CDR3: TGTGCCAGCAGCCTTGGGACGGACTACACAGATACGCAGTATTTT.

The chain employs TRBV6-6 and TRBJ2-1, with 12 bases matching TRBD2. J was trimmed by 9 bases and V by 6 bases; bases with no gene match: 6. Germline V gene sequence: CDR1 MNHNY, CDR2 SVGAGI (reference sequence). There are 14 residues in the CDR3. The CDR3 DNA is TGTGCCAGCAGGATACTAGCGGGAGGCATTGAGCAGTTCTTC. Protein sequence: CASRILAGGIEQFF.

The rearrangement links TRBV5-4 to TRBJ2-1; 8 bases align to TRBD1. The CDR3 consists of 15 residues. CDR1 is SGHNT, CDR2 YYREEE, per germline (reference sequence). The J segment lost 6 bases and the V segment lost 0 bases, leaving 5 bases of the junction unmatched. This CDR3 reads CASSLGRGLPNEQFF. The CDR3 DNA sequence: TGTGCCAGCAGCTTGGGCAGGGGGCTCCCCAATGAGCAGTTCTTC.